The clone carrying this T cell receptor beta chain appeared a few times. Germline assignment: CDR1 LGHDT and CDR2 YNNKEL (reference sequence). Between the trimmed V and J ends, which lost 1 base and 7 bases, there was a span of 16 bases. This CDR3 contains 16 residues. These data originate in a study of T cell repertoires in cytomegalovirus infection. Each CDR3 protein gets one entry after TCRdb re-called the reads with MiXCR. The table has under 200,000 distinct CDR3 sequences, roughly 9.8% seen once; the top ten hold roughly 5.1%. The specimen was PBMCs. The TCR sequence derives from a human donor in good health (CMV status not recorded). Some clones in this sample may be carry-over from other donors' samples. This chain links TRBV3-1 with TRBJ1-4; TRBD1 is a possible D gene (5 bases). CDR3 loop: CASSQGGSRLSEKLFF. The CDR3 bases are TGTGCCAGCAGCCAAGGGGGGTCCCGGCTGTCTGAAAAACTGTTTTTT.